Below are 15 T cell receptor beta chains sequenced from a single sample in a study of blood T cell repertoires in COVID-19 (dated by TCRdb to about 2020). The library was made by the immunoSEQ multiplex PCR assay. TCRdb retrieved this table from immuneACCESS and kept in-frame rearrangements only. Not all clones are present; in checked studies, unresolved V genes account for under half, and no reason is known for the remainder. Here the sample has roughly 69,000 clones; 65% to 80% occur a single time. The ten largest clones add up to around 10% of the sample. Sequencing was performed on peripheral blood. The receptor source for this set is a woman between 45 and 65 years old with acute or convalescent COVID-19.

The CDR3 DNA is TGTGCCACCAGCGGGAGAAACAGTAACAATGAGCAGTTCTTC. Amino acids: CATSGRNSNNEQFF. The chain couples TRBV24-1 to TRBJ2-1; D possibly corresponds to TRBD2 (6 bases). With 7 bases removed from V and 5 bases from J, the gap between germline ends came to 14 bases. From germline, CDR1 is KGHDR and CDR2 SFDVKD. The CDR3 has 14 residues.

The V call is TRBV7-6, the J call TRBJ2-3; TRBD1 matches 7 bases. The CDR3 loop spans 17 amino acids. Trimming at V came to 4 bases and at J to 1 base, leaving 11 bases not matched to a gene. Per germline, CDR1 SGHVS and CDR2 FNYEAQ. CDR3: CASSSGGWWQGTDTQYF. The CDR3 DNA reads TGTGCCAGCAGCTCAGGGGGTTGGTGGCAGGGCACAGATACGCAGTATTTT.

This sequence joins TRBV12-3 or TRBV12-4 and TRBJ1-2, with 8 positions matching TRBD1. This CDR3 spans 13 amino acids. The V and J ends lost 5 bases and 4 bases, in that order; junction bases with no gene match: 3. The CDR3, as DNA: TGTGCCAGCAGTCGACAGGGGTCCTATGGCTACACCTTC. Translation: CASSRQGSYGYTF.

The chain employs TRBV27 and TRBJ1-5; 7 bases are shared with TRBD1. CDR3 length: 16 amino acids. The V segment lost 3 bases and the J segment 2 bases; nucleotides outside the gene matches: 7. Germline CDR1 is MNHEY and CDR2 is SMNVEV (reference sequence). CDR3 region: CASSFKGGAGNQPQHF. DNA for the CDR3: TGTGCCAGCAGTTTCAAAGGGGGCGCGGGCAATCAGCCCCAGCATTTT.

This clone has a single count. The V and J genes are TRBV11-2 and TRBJ2-1; 7 bases map to TRBD2. The CDR3 sequence is 16 residues long. Germline V gene sequence: CDR1 SGHAT, CDR2 FQNNGV. V trimming: 3 bases; J trimming: 1 base; junction bases outside the gene matches: 6. CDR3 amino acids: CASSLSAGGSYNEQFF. CDR3 DNA: TGTGCCAGCAGCTTGTCCGCCGGGGGGTCCTACAATGAGCAGTTCTTC.

This clone came up once. This sequence joins TRBV28 and TRBJ1-4, with D perhaps matching TRBD1 (6 bases). CDR3 length equals 15 residues. Germline assignment: CDR1 MDHEN and CDR2 SYDVKM. V lost 4 bases to trimming and J lost 7 bases, with 16 bases between them. CDR3 in DNA: TGTGCCAGCAGTTCTCAGGGAGGGGGGGGTGAAAAACTGTTTTTT. Amino acid sequence: CASSSQGGGGEKLFF.

The chain has TRBV10-3 and TRBJ2-1, with D perhaps matching TRBD2 (5 bases). Germline V gene data show CDR1 as ENHRY and CDR2 as SYGVKD. The CDR3 contains 14 residues. V gave up 6 bases and J gave up 5 bases, with 14 bases separating them. As DNA, the CDR3 is TGTGCCATCAGGCCCCGGGGTGGGGACAATGAGCAGTTCTTC. It specifies CAIRPRGGDNEQFF.

This rearrangement joins TRBV6-1 to TRBJ1-2; 8 bases fit TRBD1. Germline V gives CDR1 MNHNS, CDR2 SASEGT. CDR3 length: 16 residues. The ends lost 2 bases at V and 4 bases at J; junction bases unmatched: 9. The CDR3 is CASSEWGQETLYGYTF. CDR3 nucleotides: TGTGCCAGCAGTGAATGGGGACAGGAAACGCTCTATGGCTACACCTTC.

The rearrangement links TRBV11-2 to TRBJ2-3; the match to TRBD2 covers 9 bases. Unmatched junction bases numbered 7, after V lost 7 bases and J lost 2 bases. Germline values: CDR1 SGHAT, CDR2 FQNNGV. The CDR3 extends over 15 amino acids. The CDR3 reads CASIRGLAITDTQYF. In DNA, the CDR3 is TGTGCCAGCATTCGAGGACTAGCGATCACAGATACGCAGTATTTT.

The V call is TRBV6-5, the J call TRBJ1-2; TRBD1 might be the D (6 bases). The V and J ends lost 5 bases and 9 bases respectively, with 13 bases between them. The CDR3 length is 12 residues. Germline assignment: CDR1 MNHEY and CDR2 SVGAGI. The CDR3 is CASSQNQGSYTF. The CDR3 nucleotides read TGTGCCAGCAGTCAAAACCAGGGGAGCTACACCTTC.

V and J are TRBV2 and TRBJ1-1; a weak D match, TRBD1 (6 bases). The CDR3 is 17 residues long. Germline values: CDR1 SNHLY, CDR2 FYNNEI. V shed 4 bases and J shed 0 bases, with 18 bases lying between them. The CDR3 DNA follows: TGTGCCAGCAGTGGACAGGCCAGAATTACTATGAACACTGAAGCTTTCTTT. Translation: CASSGQARITMNTEAFF.

The genes are TRBV7-2 and TRBJ2-7; 9 nucleotides agree with TRBD1. V dropped 3 bases and J dropped 6; count of bases not matched to a gene: 6. Per germline, CDR1 SGHTA and CDR2 FQGNSA. The CDR3 extends over 14 amino acids. The CDR3: CASSLSTGGGEQYF. The CDR3 region has the DNA TGTGCCAGCAGCTTGTCGACAGGGGGTGGCGAGCAGTACTTC.

The rearrangement links TRBV6-2 or TRBV6-3 to TRBJ2-3; TRBD2 matches 7 bases. J gave up 0 bases and V 5 bases, and 2 bases lay outside the gene matches. The CDR3 consists of 14 residues. Per germline, CDR1 MNHEY and CDR2 SVGEGT. The CDR3 nucleotides read TGTGCCAGCAGTCGAGCGGGGAGCACAGATACGCAGTATTTT. Protein sequence: CASSRAGSTDTQYF.

This chain joins TRBV5-3 and TRBJ1-5, with 11 bases aligning to TRBD1. TRBV5-3 is sorted into the ORF group, with uncertain function. Losses at the gene ends were 4 bases for V and 1 base for J; bases not matched to a gene: 7. The CDR3 totals 17 residues. This CDR3 is CARSQDRGRWSNQPQHF. The CDR3 nucleotides are TGTGCCAGAAGCCAGGACAGGGGGCGATGGAGCAATCAGCCCCAGCATTTT.

The table lists this clone with a count of one. The V call is TRBV5-1, the J call TRBJ1-2, with D possibly matching TRBD1 (6 bases). V lost 0 bases, J lost 8 bases, and 11 bases lay in between. The germline V gene encodes CDR1 SGHRS and CDR2 YFSETQ. The length of the CDR3 is 13 residues. CDR3 sequence reads: CASSLVNRDGYTF. The DNA of the CDR3 is TGCGCCAGCAGCTTGGTGAACAGGGACGGCTACACCTTC.